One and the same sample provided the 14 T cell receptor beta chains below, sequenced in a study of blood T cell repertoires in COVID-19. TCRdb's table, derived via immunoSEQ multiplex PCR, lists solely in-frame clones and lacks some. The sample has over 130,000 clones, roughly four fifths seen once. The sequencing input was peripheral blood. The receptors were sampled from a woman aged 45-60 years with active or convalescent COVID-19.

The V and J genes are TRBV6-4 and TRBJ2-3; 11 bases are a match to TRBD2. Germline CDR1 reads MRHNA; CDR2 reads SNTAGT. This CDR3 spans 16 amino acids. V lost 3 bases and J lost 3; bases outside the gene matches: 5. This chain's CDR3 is CASSERASGGTDTQYF. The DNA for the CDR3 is TGTGCCAGCAGTGAAAGGGCTAGCGGGGGGACAGATACGCAGTATTTT.

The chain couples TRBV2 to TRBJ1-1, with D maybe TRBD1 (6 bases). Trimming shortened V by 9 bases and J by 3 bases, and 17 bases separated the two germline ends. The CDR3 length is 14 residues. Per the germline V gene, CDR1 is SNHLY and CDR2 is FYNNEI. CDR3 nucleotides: TGTGCCAGTACCAGTGCAGGGGCGTACACTGAAGCTTTCTTT. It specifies CASTSAGAYTEAFF.

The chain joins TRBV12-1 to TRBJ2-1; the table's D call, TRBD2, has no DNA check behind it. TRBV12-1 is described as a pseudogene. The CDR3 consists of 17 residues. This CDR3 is CASSPAVAGIVYNEQFF. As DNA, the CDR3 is TGTGCCAGCAGCCCCGCGGTGGCGGGAATCGTTTACAATGAGCAGTTCTTC.

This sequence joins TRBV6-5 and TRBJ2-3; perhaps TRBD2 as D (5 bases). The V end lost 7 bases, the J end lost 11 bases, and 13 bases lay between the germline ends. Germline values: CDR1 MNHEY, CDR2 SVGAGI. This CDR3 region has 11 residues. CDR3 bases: TGTGCCAGCACTAACGGACGGGGGCAGTATTTT. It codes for CASTNGRGQYF.

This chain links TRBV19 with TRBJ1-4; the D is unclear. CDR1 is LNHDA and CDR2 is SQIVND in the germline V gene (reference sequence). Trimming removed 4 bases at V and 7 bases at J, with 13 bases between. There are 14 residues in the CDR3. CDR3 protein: CASSSDTRSEKLFF. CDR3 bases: TGTGCCAGTAGTAGCGACACCCGTTCTGAAAAACTGTTTTTT.

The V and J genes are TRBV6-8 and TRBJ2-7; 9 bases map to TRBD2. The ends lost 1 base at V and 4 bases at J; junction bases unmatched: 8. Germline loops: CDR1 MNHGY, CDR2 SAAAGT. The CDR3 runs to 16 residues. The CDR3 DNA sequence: TGTGCCAGCAGTTACTGTCGGGCGGGGGGGCTTTACGAGCAGTACTTC. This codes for CASSYCRAGGLYEQYF.

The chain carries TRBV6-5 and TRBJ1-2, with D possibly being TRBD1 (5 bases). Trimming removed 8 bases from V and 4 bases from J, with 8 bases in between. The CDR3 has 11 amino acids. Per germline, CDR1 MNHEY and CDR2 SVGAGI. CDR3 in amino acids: CASGQGYGYTF. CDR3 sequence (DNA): TGTGCCAGCGGGCAGGGCTATGGCTACACCTTC.

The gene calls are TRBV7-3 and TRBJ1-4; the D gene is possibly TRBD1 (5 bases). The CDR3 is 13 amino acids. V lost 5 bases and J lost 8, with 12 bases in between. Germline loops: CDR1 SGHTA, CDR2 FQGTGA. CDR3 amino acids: CASSRGMDEKLFF. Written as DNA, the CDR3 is TGTGCCAGCAGCCGGGGGATGGACGAAAAACTGTTTTTT.

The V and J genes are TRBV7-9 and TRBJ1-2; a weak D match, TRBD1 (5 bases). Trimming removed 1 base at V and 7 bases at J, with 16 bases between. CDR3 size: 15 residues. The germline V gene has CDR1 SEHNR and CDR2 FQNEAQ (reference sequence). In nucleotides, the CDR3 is TGTGCCAGCAGCTTAGTGACAGCCCCACGGGCTGGCTACACCTTC. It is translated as CASSLVTAPRAGYTF.

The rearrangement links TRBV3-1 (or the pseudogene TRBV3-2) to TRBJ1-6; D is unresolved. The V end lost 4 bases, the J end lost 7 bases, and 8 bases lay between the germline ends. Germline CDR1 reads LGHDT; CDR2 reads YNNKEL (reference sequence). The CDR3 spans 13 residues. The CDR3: CASSLSVNSPLHF. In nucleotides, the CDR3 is TGTGCCAGCAGCCTATCAGTGAATTCACCCCTCCACTTT.

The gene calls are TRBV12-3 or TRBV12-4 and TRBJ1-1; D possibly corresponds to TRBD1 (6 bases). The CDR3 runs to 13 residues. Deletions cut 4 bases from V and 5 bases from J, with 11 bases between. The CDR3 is CASSWKQGTEAFF. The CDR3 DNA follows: TGTGCCAGCAGTTGGAAACAGGGAACTGAAGCTTTCTTT.

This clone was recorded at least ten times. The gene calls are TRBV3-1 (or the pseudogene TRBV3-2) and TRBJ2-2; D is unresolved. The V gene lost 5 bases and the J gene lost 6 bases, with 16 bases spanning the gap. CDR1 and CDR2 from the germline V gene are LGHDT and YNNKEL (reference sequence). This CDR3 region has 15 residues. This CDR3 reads CASSVLRGMAGELFF. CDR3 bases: TGTGCCAGCAGCGTCTTAAGAGGAATGGCCGGGGAGCTGTTTTTT.

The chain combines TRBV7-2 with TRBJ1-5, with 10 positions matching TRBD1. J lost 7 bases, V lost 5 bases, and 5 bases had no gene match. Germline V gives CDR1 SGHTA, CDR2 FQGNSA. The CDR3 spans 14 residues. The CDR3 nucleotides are TGTGCCAGCAGCCCCCGACAGGGGGCCCAGCCCCAGCATTTT. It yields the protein CASSPRQGAQPQHF.

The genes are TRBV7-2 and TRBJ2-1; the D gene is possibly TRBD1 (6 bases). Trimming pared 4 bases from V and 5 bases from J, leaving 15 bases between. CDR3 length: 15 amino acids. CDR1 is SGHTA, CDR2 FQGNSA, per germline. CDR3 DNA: TGTGCCAGCAGCTCAGGGGCTCCATATAACAATGAGCAGTTCTTC. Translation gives CASSSGAPYNNEQFF.